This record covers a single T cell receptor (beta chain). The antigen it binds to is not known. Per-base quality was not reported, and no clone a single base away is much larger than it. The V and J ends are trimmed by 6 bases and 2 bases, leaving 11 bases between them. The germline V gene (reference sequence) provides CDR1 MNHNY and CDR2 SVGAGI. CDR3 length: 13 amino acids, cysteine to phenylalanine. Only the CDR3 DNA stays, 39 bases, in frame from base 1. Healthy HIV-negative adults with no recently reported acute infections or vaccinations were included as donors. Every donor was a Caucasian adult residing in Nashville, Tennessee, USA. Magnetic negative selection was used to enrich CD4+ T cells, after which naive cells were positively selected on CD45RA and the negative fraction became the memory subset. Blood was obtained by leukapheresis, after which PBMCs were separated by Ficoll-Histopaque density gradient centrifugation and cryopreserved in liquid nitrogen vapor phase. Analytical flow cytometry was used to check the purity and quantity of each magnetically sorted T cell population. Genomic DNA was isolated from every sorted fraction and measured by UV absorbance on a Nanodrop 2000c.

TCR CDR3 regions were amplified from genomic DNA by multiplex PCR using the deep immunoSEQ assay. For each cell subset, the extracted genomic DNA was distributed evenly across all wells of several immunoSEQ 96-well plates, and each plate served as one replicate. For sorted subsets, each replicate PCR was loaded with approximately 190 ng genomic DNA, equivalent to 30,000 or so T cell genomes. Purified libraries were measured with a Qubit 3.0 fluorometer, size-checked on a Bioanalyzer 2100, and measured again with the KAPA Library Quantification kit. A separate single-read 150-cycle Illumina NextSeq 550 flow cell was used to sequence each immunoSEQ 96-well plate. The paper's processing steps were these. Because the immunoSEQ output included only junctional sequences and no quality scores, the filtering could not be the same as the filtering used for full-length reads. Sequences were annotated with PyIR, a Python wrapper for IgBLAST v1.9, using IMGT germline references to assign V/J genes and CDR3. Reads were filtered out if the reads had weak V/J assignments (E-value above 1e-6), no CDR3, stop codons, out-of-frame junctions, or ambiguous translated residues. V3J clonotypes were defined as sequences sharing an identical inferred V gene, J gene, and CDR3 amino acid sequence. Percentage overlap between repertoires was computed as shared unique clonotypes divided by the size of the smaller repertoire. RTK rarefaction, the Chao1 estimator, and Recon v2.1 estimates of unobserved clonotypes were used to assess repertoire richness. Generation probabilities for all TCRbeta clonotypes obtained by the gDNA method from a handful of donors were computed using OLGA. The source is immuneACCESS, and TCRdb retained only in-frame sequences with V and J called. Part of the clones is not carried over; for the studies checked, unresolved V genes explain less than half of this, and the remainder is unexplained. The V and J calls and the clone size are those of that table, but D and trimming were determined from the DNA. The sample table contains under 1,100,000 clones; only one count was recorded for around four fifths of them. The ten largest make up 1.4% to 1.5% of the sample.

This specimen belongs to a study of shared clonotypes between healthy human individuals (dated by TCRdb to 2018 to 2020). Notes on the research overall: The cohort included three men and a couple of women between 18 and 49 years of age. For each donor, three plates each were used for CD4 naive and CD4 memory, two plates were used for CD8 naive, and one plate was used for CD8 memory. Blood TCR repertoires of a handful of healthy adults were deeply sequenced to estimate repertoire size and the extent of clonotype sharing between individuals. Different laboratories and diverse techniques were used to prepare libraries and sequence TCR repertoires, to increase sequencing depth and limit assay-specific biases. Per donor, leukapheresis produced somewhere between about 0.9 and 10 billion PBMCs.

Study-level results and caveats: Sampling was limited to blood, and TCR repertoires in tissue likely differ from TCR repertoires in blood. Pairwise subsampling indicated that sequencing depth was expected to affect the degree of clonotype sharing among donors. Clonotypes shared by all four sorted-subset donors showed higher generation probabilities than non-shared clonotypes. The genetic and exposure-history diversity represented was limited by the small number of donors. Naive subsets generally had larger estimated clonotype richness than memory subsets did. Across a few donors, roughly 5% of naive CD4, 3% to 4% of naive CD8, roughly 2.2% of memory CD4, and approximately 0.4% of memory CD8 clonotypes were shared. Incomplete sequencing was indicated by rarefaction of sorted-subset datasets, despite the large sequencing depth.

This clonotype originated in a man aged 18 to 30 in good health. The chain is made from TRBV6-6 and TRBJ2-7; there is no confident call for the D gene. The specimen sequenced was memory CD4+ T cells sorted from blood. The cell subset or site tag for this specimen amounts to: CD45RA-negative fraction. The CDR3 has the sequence CASRPDLTYEQYF. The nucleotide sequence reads TGTGCCAGCAGACCGGACCTTACCTACGAGCAGTACTTC.